Sequencing of this T cell receptor beta chain was carried out in a study of PD-1 blockade in classical Hodgkin lymphoma. TCRdb's copy holds only in-frame clones and misses some; the assay was immunoSEQ multiplex PCR. Of fewer than 50,000 clones listed, approximately 91% are singletons. Each and every patient relapsed after autologous stem cell transplantation, and patients got differing brentuximab vedotin exposure. Sequences were derived from peripheral blood mononuclear cells (PBMCs), sampled at baseline. This TCR was sampled from a human donor with classical Hodgkin lymphoma.

CDR3 bases: TGTGCCAGCAGCTTAAAAGCGAACTCCTACAATGAGCAGTTCTTC. It encodes CASSLKANSYNEQFF. The gene calls are TRBV7-2 and TRBJ2-1, with unresolved D. V was clipped by 2 bases and J by 0 bases, with 8 bases between them. This CDR3 comprises 15 residues. Germline loops: CDR1 SGHTA, CDR2 FQGNSA.